This is a list of T cell receptor beta chains from one sample in a study of OX40 agonist ivuxolimab in advanced cancers. Data came from immunoSEQ multiplex PCR; TCRdb stores just in-frame clones and leaves some out. The sample has approximately 25,000 clones; about three quarters are singletons. Sequenced material: CD4+ or CD8+ T cells sorted from blood, taken in a trial of the OX40 agonist ivuxolimab. These receptors were taken from an adult with an advanced solid tumor such as melanoma, head and neck, liver or kidney cancer. Both conserved end residues are part of each CDR3. A D gene is named only where the DNA matches it firmly. Expanded clones get a size class; other rows say once, few or many, or leave the size out.

v_gene: TRBV19; len: 12; d_gene: NA; abundance: once; j_gene: TRBJ1-2; CDR3aa: CASTAASYGYTF; CDR3nt: TGTGCCAGTACGGCAGCGAGCTATGGCTACACCTTC
v_gene: TRBV19; len: 18; d_gene: TRBD2; abundance: NA; j_gene: TRBJ2-1; CDR3aa: CASSPTSGGAGSYNEQFF; CDR3nt: TGTGCCAGTAGTCCGACTAGCGGGGGGGCCGGGTCCTACAATGAGCAGTTCTTC
v_gene: TRBV6-1; len: 12; d_gene: NA; abundance: NA; j_gene: TRBJ2-2; CDR3aa: CASSSYTGELFF; CDR3nt: TGTGCCAGCAGTTCCTACACCGGGGAGCTGTTTTTT
v_gene: TRBV7-3; len: 14; d_gene: NA; abundance: NA; j_gene: TRBJ2-1; CDR3aa: CASSFTHGNNEQFF; CDR3nt: TGTGCCAGCAGCTTTACACACGGAAATAATGAGCAGTTCTTC
v_gene: TRBV6-5; len: 14; d_gene: NA; abundance: NA; j_gene: TRBJ1-4; CDR3aa: CASSTTATNEKLFF; CDR3nt: TGTGCCAGCAGTACGACAGCAACTAATGAAAAACTGTTTTTT
v_gene: TRBV9; len: 13; d_gene: NA; abundance: NA; j_gene: TRBJ2-3; CDR3aa: CASSTDGADTQYF; CDR3nt: TGTGCCAGCAGTACCGACGGGGCAGATACGCAGTATTTT
v_gene: TRBV13; len: 11; d_gene: NA; abundance: few; j_gene: TRBJ2-7; CDR3aa: CASSLMGEQYF; CDR3nt: TGTGCCAGCAGCTTAATGGGTGAGCAGTACTTC
v_gene: TRBV1; len: 15; d_gene: NA; abundance: NA; j_gene: TRBJ1-1; CDR3aa: CTSSQGGRGNTEAFF; CDR3nt: TGCACCAGCAGCCAAGGGGGCAGAGGGAACACTGAAGCTTTCTTT
v_gene: TRBV28; len: 17; d_gene: NA; abundance: NA; j_gene: TRBJ2-7; CDR3aa: CASSLRLRERTTYEQYF; CDR3nt: TGTGCCAGCAGTTTACGGCTGCGGGAACGGACCACCTACGAGCAGTACTTC
v_gene: TRBV2; len: 15; d_gene: NA; abundance: NA; j_gene: TRBJ1-2; CDR3aa: CASSEALLSNYGYTF; CDR3nt: TGTGCCAGCAGTGAAGCGCTGCTATCTAACTATGGCTACACCTTC
v_gene: TRBV11-3; len: 14; d_gene: NA; abundance: NA; j_gene: TRBJ1-3; CDR3aa: CASSPGGSGNTIYF; CDR3nt: TGTGCTAGCAGCCCGGGGGGCTCTGGAAACACCATATATTTT
v_gene: TRBV29-1; len: 12; d_gene: NA; abundance: NA; j_gene: TRBJ2-3; CDR3aa: CSGGHRTDTQYF; CDR3nt: TGCAGCGGGGGACACCGCACAGATACGCAGTATTTT
v_gene: TRBV7-2; len: 15; d_gene: NA; abundance: once; j_gene: TRBJ1-1; CDR3aa: CASSPDWRQDTEAFF; CDR3nt: TGTGCCAGCAGCCCCGACTGGCGGCAGGACACTGAAGCTTTCTTT
v_gene: TRBV29-1; len: 14; d_gene: NA; abundance: once; j_gene: TRBJ2-1; CDR3aa: CSVVGGHNYNEQFF; CDR3nt: TGCAGCGTTGTCGGGGGACACAACTACAATGAGCAGTTCTTC
v_gene: TRBV19; len: 16; d_gene: TRBD2; abundance: few; j_gene: TRBJ2-1; CDR3aa: CASSRFSGGSYNEQFF; CDR3nt: TGTGCCAGTAGTCGGTTTAGCGGGGGTTCCTACAATGAGCAGTTCTTC
v_gene: TRBV18; len: 16; d_gene: TRBD2; abundance: NA; j_gene: TRBJ2-1; CDR3aa: CASSPTTGLAGAEQFF; CDR3nt: TGTGCCAGCTCACCCACAACGGGACTAGCGGGGGCAGAGCAGTTCTTC
v_gene: TRBV4-1; len: 17; d_gene: TRBD1; abundance: NA; j_gene: TRBJ2-7; CDR3aa: CASSQGRDRVPSYEQYF; CDR3nt: TGCGCCAGCAGCCAAGGCCGGGACAGGGTGCCCTCCTACGAGCAGTACTTC
v_gene: TRBV19; len: 13; d_gene: NA; abundance: NA; j_gene: TRBJ2-7; CDR3aa: CASSRDTLYEQYF; CDR3nt: TGTGCCAGTAGTAGAGACACCCTCTACGAGCAGTACTTC
v_gene: TRBV5-8; len: 15; d_gene: NA; abundance: NA; j_gene: TRBJ2-2; CDR3aa: CASSQDGGRDGELFF; CDR3nt: TGTGCCAGCAGCCAAGATGGGGGCAGGGACGGGGAGCTGTTTTTT
v_gene: TRBV5-1; len: 15; d_gene: NA; abundance: NA; j_gene: TRBJ2-7; CDR3aa: CASSSSIGGIYEQYF; CDR3nt: TGCGCCAGCAGCTCGTCCATTGGGGGGATCTACGAGCAGTACTTC
v_gene: TRBV4-2; len: 15; d_gene: NA; abundance: NA; j_gene: TRBJ2-7; CDR3aa: CASSQTGGGDVGQYF; CDR3nt: TGTGCCAGCAGCCAAACAGGGGGGGGTGATGTCGGGCAGTACTTC
v_gene: TRBV7-9; len: 12; d_gene: NA; abundance: NA; j_gene: TRBJ2-2; CDR3aa: CASSEGSGELFF; CDR3nt: TGTGCCAGCAGCGAGGGGTCCGGGGAGCTGTTTTTT
v_gene: TRBV28; len: 12; d_gene: NA; abundance: NA; j_gene: TRBJ2-7; CDR3aa: CASSQRPGEQYF; CDR3nt: TGTGCCAGCAGTCAAAGACCAGGCGAGCAGTACTTC
v_gene: TRBV7-2; len: 15; d_gene: NA; abundance: NA; j_gene: TRBJ2-1; CDR3aa: CASSLVAGTGNEQFF; CDR3nt: TGTGCCAGCAGCTTAGTTGCGGGAACGGGGAATGAGCAGTTCTTC
v_gene: TRBV7-2; len: 17; d_gene: NA; abundance: NA; j_gene: TRBJ2-3; CDR3aa: CASSLLGVGGITDTQYF; CDR3nt: TGTGCCAGCAGCTTACTTGGCGTAGGGGGGATCACAGATACGCAGTATTTT
v_gene: TRBV9; len: 15; d_gene: NA; abundance: few; j_gene: TRBJ1-2; CDR3aa: CASSVGGQTNYGYTF; CDR3nt: TGTGCCAGCAGCGTAGGAGGACAAACTAACTATGGCTACACCTTC
v_gene: TRBV19; len: 16; d_gene: TRBD1; abundance: once; j_gene: TRBJ2-2; CDR3aa: CASSTWTGGNTGELFF; CDR3nt: TGTGCCAGTAGTACCTGGACAGGGGGCAACACCGGGGAGCTGTTTTTT
v_gene: TRBV2; len: 14; d_gene: NA; abundance: NA; j_gene: TRBJ1-4; CDR3aa: CASSEAPVRGKLFF; CDR3nt: TGTGCCAGCAGTGAAGCTCCGGTCCGGGGGAAACTGTTTTTT
v_gene: TRBV4-2; len: 15; d_gene: TRBD2; abundance: NA; j_gene: TRBJ2-3; CDR3aa: CASSPGTSSTDTQYF; CDR3nt: TGTGCCAGCAGCCCGGGGACTAGCTCCACAGATACGCAGTATTTT
v_gene: TRBV5-6; len: 17; d_gene: TRBD2; abundance: NA; j_gene: TRBJ2-3; CDR3aa: CASSLGGLAGLKDTQYF; CDR3nt: TGTGCCAGCAGCTTGGGTGGGCTAGCGGGGTTGAAAGATACGCAGTATTTT
v_gene: TRBV28; len: 12; d_gene: NA; abundance: NA; j_gene: TRBJ1-5; CDR3aa: CASREGGQPQHF; CDR3nt: TGTGCCAGCAGGGAGGGGGGTCAGCCCCAGCATTTT
v_gene: TRBV5-1; len: 16; d_gene: TRBD1; abundance: NA; j_gene: TRBJ2-3; CDR3aa: CASSWRTGGMADTQYF; CDR3nt: TGCGCCAGCAGCTGGAGGACAGGGGGTATGGCAGATACGCAGTATTTT
v_gene: TRBV6-5; len: 14; d_gene: TRBD1; abundance: NA; j_gene: TRBJ1-1; CDR3aa: CASSRGTGGGEAFF; CDR3nt: TGTGCCAGCAGTCGGGGAACAGGGGGCGGTGAAGCTTTCTTT
v_gene: TRBV11-3; len: 16; d_gene: NA; abundance: NA; j_gene: TRBJ2-2; CDR3aa: CASRDLRQGGAGELFF; CDR3nt: TGTGCCAGCAGGGATCTCAGACAGGGCGGGGCCGGGGAGCTGTTTTTT
v_gene: TRBV6-4; len: 13; d_gene: NA; abundance: NA; j_gene: TRBJ2-1; CDR3aa: CASSESSYHEQFF; CDR3nt: TGTGCCAGCAGTGAGTCTAGTTATCACGAGCAGTTCTTC
v_gene: TRBV30; len: 16; d_gene: TRBD2; abundance: NA; j_gene: TRBJ2-1; CDR3aa: CAWRGPKLAESNEQFF; CDR3nt: TGTGCCTGGAGGGGGCCGAAACTAGCGGAGTCCAATGAGCAGTTCTTC
v_gene: TRBV2; len: 14; d_gene: NA; abundance: medium-sized; j_gene: TRBJ2-2; CDR3aa: CARGRDRNTGELFF; CDR3nt: TGTGCCAGGGGGCGGGACAGGAACACCGGGGAGCTGTTTTTT
v_gene: TRBV30; len: 14; d_gene: TRBD1; abundance: NA; j_gene: TRBJ2-7; CDR3aa: CAWSEPDRGPEQYF; CDR3nt: TGTGCCTGGAGTGAGCCAGACAGGGGCCCCGAGCAGTACTTC
v_gene: TRBV4-1; len: 14; d_gene: NA; abundance: NA; j_gene: TRBJ2-7; CDR3aa: CASSQEPGSYEQYF; CDR3nt: TGCGCCAGCAGCCAAGAGCCGGGCTCCTACGAGCAGTACTTC
v_gene: TRBV4-3; len: 15; d_gene: TRBD2; abundance: NA; j_gene: TRBJ2-7; CDR3aa: CASSLGRALSYEQYF; CDR3nt: TGCGCCAGCAGCCTAGGGAGGGCTCTCAGTTACGAGCAGTACTTC
v_gene: TRBV5-6; len: 17; d_gene: TRBD1; abundance: NA; j_gene: TRBJ2-2; CDR3aa: CASSWGTGISNTGELFF; CDR3nt: TGTGCCAGCAGCTGGGGGACAGGGATATCGAACACCGGGGAGCTGTTTTTT
v_gene: TRBV18; len: 14; d_gene: NA; abundance: NA; j_gene: TRBJ2-7; CDR3aa: CASSRRDFFYEQYF; CDR3nt: TGTGCCAGCTCACGACGGGACTTCTTCTACGAGCAGTACTTC
v_gene: TRBV10-1; len: 12; d_gene: NA; abundance: NA; j_gene: TRBJ1-4; CDR3aa: CASMGPNEKLFF; CDR3nt: TGCGCCAGCATGGGTCCGAATGAAAAACTGTTTTTT
v_gene: TRBV2; len: 12; d_gene: NA; abundance: NA; j_gene: TRBJ2-1; CDR3aa: CASSPRYNEQFF; CDR3nt: TGTGCCAGCAGCCCGAGGTACAATGAGCAGTTCTTC
v_gene: TRBV7-9; len: 15; d_gene: NA; abundance: NA; j_gene: TRBJ2-2; CDR3aa: CASSLQGGNTGELFF; CDR3nt: TGTGCCAGCAGCTTACAGGGGGGAAACACCGGGGAGCTGTTTTTT
v_gene: TRBV7-9; len: 16; d_gene: TRBD1; abundance: NA; j_gene: TRBJ2-7; CDR3aa: CASSLDSGTGGDEQYF; CDR3nt: TGTGCCAGCAGCTTAGACTCCGGGACAGGGGGCGACGAGCAGTACTTC
v_gene: TRBV30; len: 14; d_gene: NA; abundance: NA; j_gene: TRBJ2-7; CDR3aa: CAWSPGSSSYEQYF; CDR3nt: TGTGCCTGGAGCCCTGGGTCCTCCTCCTACGAGCAGTACTTC
v_gene: TRBV4-2; len: 15; d_gene: NA; abundance: NA; j_gene: TRBJ2-2; CDR3aa: CASSPKEGATGELFF; CDR3nt: TGTGCCAGCAGCCCAAAGGAGGGGGCGACCGGGGAGCTGTTTTTT
v_gene: TRBV30; len: 12; d_gene: NA; abundance: NA; j_gene: TRBJ1-1; CDR3aa: CAWSQLSPQAFF; CDR3nt: TGTGCCTGGAGTCAACTAAGCCCTCAAGCTTTCTTT
v_gene: TRBV11-2; len: 12; d_gene: NA; abundance: NA; j_gene: TRBJ1-2; CDR3aa: CASTRNPGGYTF; CDR3nt: TGTGCCAGCACCAGAAACCCCGGTGGCTACACCTTC
v_gene: TRBV7-8; len: 14; d_gene: NA; abundance: NA; j_gene: TRBJ2-7; CDR3aa: CASSLKRGGYEQYF; CDR3nt: TGTGCCAGCAGCTTAAAACGAGGGGGCTACGAGCAGTACTTC
v_gene: TRBV25-1; len: 15; d_gene: NA; abundance: many; j_gene: TRBJ2-7; CDR3aa: CASSGRDTYSYEQYF; CDR3nt: TGTGCCAGCAGTGGGCGAGACACCTACTCCTACGAGCAGTACTTC
v_gene: TRBV9; len: 13; d_gene: NA; abundance: NA; j_gene: TRBJ2-1; CDR3aa: CASSRGVYNEQFF; CDR3nt: TGTGCCAGCAGCCGCGGGGTATACAATGAGCAGTTCTTC
v_gene: TRBV29-1; len: 12; d_gene: TRBD2; abundance: NA; j_gene: TRBJ2-7; CDR3aa: CSVEGGTYEQYF; CDR3nt: TGCAGCGTCGAGGGAGGGACCTACGAGCAGTACTTC